The next 30 T cell receptor beta chains were all read from a single sample in a study of T cell repertoires in aging, cancer and after chemotherapy. A mixed TRB-A/B primer pool amplified rearranged TRB by multiplex touch-down PCR. TCRdb reanalysed the multiplex PCR reads using MiXCR and keeps one entry per CDR3 protein. The top ten hold approximately 6.9% of the sample, which has fewer than 7,000 distinct CDR3 sequences, just under 30% seen once. The template was genomic DNA from peripheral blood, not RNA. Sequencing used blood. All receptors come from a human donor in good health.

This clonotype was detected a few times. CDR3 coding DNA: TGTGCCAGCAGCGACCCACAGGGCTCCTACGAGCAGTACTTC. Residues: CASSDPQGSYEQYF. J is TRBJ2-7 and V is TRBV6-2 or TRBV6-3, with TRBD1 as a possible D gene (6 bases). CDR1 is MNHEY and CDR2 is SVGEGT in the germline V gene. This CDR3 spans 14 amino acids. V lost 6 bases and J lost 0, with 12 bases in between.

This clonotype occurred once. V and J are TRBV20-1 and TRBJ1-2, with unresolved D. CDR1 DFQATT and CDR2 SNEGSKA come from the germline V gene (reference sequence). The CDR3 totals 16 residues. Trimming cost V 0 bases and J 0 bases, with 14 bases left between them. The CDR3 DNA is TGCAGTGCTAGAGATACGGCGAGGGTGACTAACTATGGCTACACCTTC. This translates into CSARDTARVTNYGYTF.

A few counts support this clonotype. This chain links TRBV18 with TRBJ1-5; 9 nucleotides line up with TRBD1. The ends lost 1 base at V and 6 bases at J; junction bases unmatched: 1. The CDR3 is 14 amino acids. From germline, CDR1 is KGHSH and CDR2 LQKENI. CDR3 in amino acids: CASSPRQGVQPQHF. The CDR3 DNA reads TGTGCCAGCTCACCACGACAGGGGGTTCAGCCCCAGCATTTT. The whole variable domain, filled in from reference TRBV18 and TRBJ1-5, reads NAGVMQNPRHLVRRRGQEARLRCSPMKGHSHVYWYRQLPEEGLKFMVYLQKENIIDESGMPKERFSAEFPKEGPSILRIQQVVRGDSAAYFCASSPRQGVQPQHFGDGTRLSIL.

This chain joins TRBV6-6 and TRBJ2-3, with 7 bases fitting TRBD1. Germline CDR1 reads MNHNY; CDR2 reads SVGAGI (reference sequence). The CDR3 is 15 residues long. With V trimmed by 5 bases and J by 4 bases, 9 bases remained unmatched. CDR3 sequence: CASSTTGERADTQYF. DNA for the CDR3: TGTGCCAGCAGTACAACAGGGGAGAGGGCAGATACGCAGTATTTT.

As to this clonotype: Compared with germline, one end of the junction differs, possibly owing to a read error. V is TRBV27 and J is TRBJ2-7; 11 nucleotides agree with TRBD1. The germline CDR1 and CDR2 sequences are MNHEY and SMNVEV (reference sequence). The CDR3 is made up of 15 amino acids. The CDR3, as DNA: TGCGCCAGCAGCCAAGAGTTGGGACAGGGGGACGAGCAGTACTTC. Translation gives CASSQELGQGDEQYF.

J is TRBJ2-5 and V is TRBV20-1, with D tentatively TRBD2 (6 bases). V was pared by 5 bases and J by 4 bases, with 14 bases between. CDR1 and CDR2 from the germline V gene are DFQATT and SNEGSKA (reference sequence). The CDR3 totals 13 residues. DNA of the CDR3: TGCAGTGCTCACCCGGCGGGGACAGAGACCCAGTACTTC. Amino acids: CSAHPAGTETQYF.

The chain combines TRBV6-6 with TRBJ2-1; TRBD2 matches at 14 bases. This CDR3 is 17 amino acids long. V was pared by 4 bases and J by 7 bases, with 9 bases of the junction left unmatched. Germline assignment: CDR1 MNHNY and CDR2 SVGAGI (reference sequence). The CDR3 loop is CASSSGLAGGSSNEQFF. CDR3 in DNA: TGTGCCAGCAGTTCCGGACTAGCGGGGGGTAGTAGTAATGAGCAGTTCTTC.

This chain joins TRBV9 and TRBJ1-3; D remains ambiguous. The germline V gene has CDR1 SGDLS and CDR2 YYNGEE. The length of the CDR3 is 17 residues. The ends were cut back, 0 bases at V and 0 bases at J, with 13 bases in the middle. The CDR3 here is CASSVEAAYSSGNTIYF. The CDR3 DNA follows: TGTGCCAGCAGCGTAGAGGCAGCCTACAGCTCTGGAAACACCATATATTTT.

This chain uses TRBV5-4 with TRBJ2-3; 7 nucleotides align to TRBD1. J gave up 2 bases and V 4 bases, and 4 bases lay outside the gene matches. CDR3 size: 14 residues. Germline-derived CDR1 and CDR2 are SGHNT and YYREEE (reference sequence). CDR3 nucleotides: TGTGCCAGCAGCCCTGGACAGGCCACAGATACGCAGTATTTT. Protein sequence: CASSPGQATDTQYF.

This clonotype was counted a few times. In DNA, the CDR3 is TGTGCCAGCAGCTCAGAGGGACTAGCACGAGAGACCCAGTACTTC. This translates into CASSSEGLARETQYF. The V and J genes are TRBV6-1 and TRBJ2-5, with 9 bases that match TRBD2. Germline trimming cut 6 bases from V and 4 bases from J; bases unmatched to any gene: 9. This CDR3 region has 15 residues. The germline CDR1 and CDR2 sequences are MNHNS and SASEGT.

V gene TRBV5-6 combines with J gene TRBJ2-7; TRBD2 matches 12 bases. This CDR3 contains 19 residues. The V segment lost 5 bases and the J segment 0 bases; nucleotides outside the gene matches: 15. CDR1 and CDR2 from the germline V gene are SGHDT and YYEEEE. The CDR3 DNA is TGTGCCAGCAGTATCCCTCCAGGGACGACTAGCGGGAGCTCCTACGAGCAGTACTTC. It codes for CASSIPPGTTSGSSYEQYF.

V is TRBV7-2 and J is TRBJ2-5, with TRBD2 identical over 12 bases. The V gene end was trimmed by 8 bases and the J gene end by 0 bases; junction bases not matched to a gene: 4. The CDR3 consists of 15 residues. Germline V gene data show CDR1 as SGHTA and CDR2 as FQGNSA. The CDR3 nucleotides read TGTGCCAGCGGAACTAGCGGGGGGTACCAAGAGACCCAGTACTTC. This encodes CASGTSGGYQETQYF.

CDR3 protein: CASSLVLAGYEQYF. In DNA, the CDR3 is TGTGCCAGCAGCTTGGTTCTAGCGGGGTACGAGCAGTACTTC. V gene TRBV5-5 combines with J gene TRBJ2-7; 9 bases line up with TRBD2. Germline trimming cut 0 bases from V and 4 bases from J; bases unmatched to any gene: 2. This CDR3 is built from 14 residues. Germline CDR1 and CDR2: SGHKS and YYEKEE (reference sequence). Full variable domain (rest looked up from reference TRBV5-5 and TRBJ2-7): DAGVTQSPTHLIKTRGQQVTLRCSPISGHKSVSWYQQVLGQGPQFIFQYYEKEERGRGNFPDRFSARQFPNYSSELNVNALLLGDSALYLCASSLVLAGYEQYFGPGTRLTVT.

This clonotype was seen a handful of times. The chain is built from TRBV20-1 and TRBJ2-2; TRBD1 agrees at 10 bases. The V gene end was trimmed by 3 bases and the J gene end by 8 bases; junction bases not matched to a gene: 9. Germline V CDR1 and CDR2: DFQATT, SNEGSKA (reference sequence). The CDR3 spans 15 residues. The CDR3 loop reads CSARGSGQGMGELFF. DNA for the CDR3: TGCAGTGCTAGGGGTTCGGGACAGGGGATGGGGGAGCTGTTTTTT.

The chain links TRBV21-1 to TRBJ1-1; TRBD1 was called by the table and not checked on the DNA. TRBV21-1 is described as a pseudogene. This CDR3 spans 18 amino acids. For the CDR3, the DNA is TGTGCCAGCAGCCCTCGAACCGGGACAGGGGATGGGGGCACTGAAGCTTTCTTT. As protein: CASSPRTGTGDGGTEAFF.

The V gene is TRBV7-9, the J gene TRBJ1-5; TRBD1 matches 10 bases. The CDR3 contains 19 residues. Germline lookup yields CDR1 SEHNR and CDR2 FQNEAQ (reference sequence). V gave up 1 base and J gave up 4 bases; unmatched junction bases: 13. CDR3 in DNA: TGTGCCAGCAGCTTAGGAGTTAGAACGGGGACAGGGGATAATCAGCCCCAGCATTTT. It specifies CASSLGVRTGTGDNQPQHF.

By frequency in the sample, this clonotype is medium-sized. This chain connects TRBV7-9 to TRBJ2-7, with D possibly TRBD1 on 5 matching bases. The CDR3 is made up of 12 amino acids. The V end lost 5 bases, the J end lost 6 bases, and 11 bases lay between the germline ends. Germline V gene sequence: CDR1 SEHNR, CDR2 FQNEAQ (reference sequence). The CDR3 nucleotides are TGTGCCAGCAGCCTAAGGACACCCGAGCAGTACTTC. Translation gives CASSLRTPEQYF.

The V gene is TRBV12-3 or TRBV12-4, the J gene TRBJ2-7; 9 bases agree with TRBD1. CDR3 size: 16 residues. Losses at the gene ends were 4 bases for V and 3 bases for J; bases not matched to a gene: 10. CDR3 region: CASSSSMDRGIYEQYF. Here the CDR3 DNA reads TGTGCCAGCAGTTCCTCCATGGACAGGGGAATCTACGAGCAGTACTTC.

This clonotype appeared a single time. The chain links TRBV28 to TRBJ2-3; D may be TRBD2 (6 bases). V was shortened by 7 bases and J by 0 bases, with 17 bases between the two germline ends. There are 16 residues in the CDR3. The germline CDR1 and CDR2 sequences are MDHEN and SYDVKM. This CDR3 reads CASTPAGISSTDTQYF. Here the CDR3 DNA reads TGTGCCAGCACCCCGGCGGGGATTTCTAGCACAGATACGCAGTATTTT.

This chain uses TRBV15 with TRBJ2-1, with D possibly TRBD1 on 5 matching bases. The CDR3 is 13 residues long. V lost 1 base to trimming and J lost 6 bases, with 7 bases between them. Per germline, CDR1 LNHNV and CDR2 YYDKDF (reference sequence). CDR3 sequence: CATSRVGLNEQFF. CDR3 sequence (DNA): TGTGCCACCAGCAGAGTGGGGCTCAATGAGCAGTTCTTC.

About this clonotype itself: A much larger clone sits a single nucleotide away, making a read error possible. The chain recombines TRBV19 with TRBJ2-2; D uncertain. The V gene's germline CDR1 is LNHDA and CDR2 SQIVND (reference sequence). Trimming removed 4 bases at V and 1 base at J, with 4 bases between. The CDR3 sequence is 13 residues long. The CDR3 nucleotides are TGTGCCAGTAGTACGGAGAACACCGGGGAGCTGTTTTTT. Its translation is CASSTENTGELFF.

The chain couples TRBV6-2 or TRBV6-3 to TRBJ2-1; 9 bases are shared with TRBD1. CDR3 length equals 14 residues. With 6 bases clipped from V and 6 bases from J, the junction kept 6 bases outside the gene matches. Germline V CDR1 and CDR2: MNHEY, SVGEGT. In DNA form, the CDR3 reads TGTGCCAGCAGCCCAGACAGGGGGACCAATGAGCAGTTCTTC. Amino acids: CASSPDRGTNEQFF.

V and J are TRBV7-2 and TRBJ2-5; a possible D gene is TRBD1 (5 bases). Between the trimmed V and J ends, which lost 4 bases and 3 bases, there was a span of 27 bases. Looked up from germline, CDR1 is SGHTA and CDR2 is FQGNSA. The CDR3 length is 19 residues. CDR3 region: CASSSPFPRQSPREETQYF. DNA of the CDR3: TGTGCCAGCAGCTCCCCATTTCCTAGACAGAGCCCAAGGGAAGAGACCCAGTACTTC.

Comments on this clonotype: A much larger clone sits a single nucleotide away, making a read error possible. The chain combines TRBV6-2 or TRBV6-3 with TRBJ2-7; possible D gene TRBD1, 6 bases. Germline CDR1 MNHEY, CDR2 SVGEGT. The CDR3 covers 16 residues. The ends were cut back, 5 bases at V and 2 bases at J, with 19 bases in the middle. Written as DNA, the CDR3 is TGTGCCAGCAGTCAGACGAGGGGGACATTTCCCTACGAGCAGTACTTC. As protein: CASSQTRGTFPYEQYF.

This clonotype was seen just once. The chain carries TRBV12-3 or TRBV12-4 and TRBJ1-6; 7 nucleotides align to TRBD1. The CDR3 contains 18 residues. V shed 3 bases and J 2 bases; nucleotides not matched to a gene: 10. CDR3 nucleotides: TGTGCCAGCAGTTTCAAGCCGGGACAGTTCACCTATAATTCACCCCTCCACTTT. This encodes CASSFKPGQFTYNSPLHF.

V usage is TRBV5-8 and J usage is TRBJ1-5; D gene uncertain. The ends were cut back, 3 bases at V and 3 bases at J, with 7 bases in the middle. Germline CDR1 and CDR2: SGHTS and YDEGEE. CDR3 length: 13 amino acids. This CDR3 reads CASSSGPNQPQHF. CDR3 in DNA: TGTGCCAGCAGCTCCGGGCCCAATCAGCCCCAGCATTTT.

A few counts support this clonotype. The chain joins TRBV19 to TRBJ1-1; perhaps TRBD1 as D (5 bases). Germline CDR1 reads LNHDA; CDR2 reads SQIVND (reference sequence). V was cut by 10 bases and J by 5 bases, with 17 bases left in between. The CDR3 is 13 amino acids. CDR3 sequence reads: CATQRGPETEAFF. The CDR3 DNA follows: TGTGCCACCCAAAGGGGCCCAGAAACTGAAGCTTTCTTT.

The genes are TRBV5-1 and TRBJ2-1; D tentatively fits TRBD1 or TRBD2 (5 bases each). The germline V gene encodes CDR1 SGHRS and CDR2 YFSETQ. The CDR3 covers 14 residues. V was shortened by 0 bases and J by 7 bases, with 11 bases between the two germline ends. CDR3 in amino acids: CASSLAGLGNEQFF. CDR3 in DNA: TGCGCCAGCAGCTTGGCGGGGCTGGGGAATGAGCAGTTCTTC.

The gene calls are TRBV5-1 and TRBJ2-1; a possible D gene is TRBD1 (5 bases). Per the germline V gene, CDR1 is SGHRS and CDR2 is YFSETQ. The germline V and J ends were trimmed by 3 bases and 5 bases, with 15 bases remaining between them. The CDR3 spans 15 residues. The CDR3 region is CASSWGSFKDNEQFF. The CDR3 nucleotides are TGCGCCAGCAGCTGGGGCTCTTTTAAGGACAATGAGCAGTTCTTC. Variable domain in full (rest from reference TRBV5-1 and TRBJ2-1): KAGVTQTPRYLIKTRGQQVTLSCSPISGHRSVSWYQQTPGQGLQFLFEYFSETQRNKGNFPGRFSGRQFSNSRSEMNVSTLELGDSALYLCASSWGSFKDNEQFFGPGTRLTVL.

There are a few counts of this clonotype. This chain uses TRBV5-5 with TRBJ1-6; D is uncertain. CDR1 is SGHKS and CDR2 is YYEKEE in the germline V gene (reference sequence). The CDR3 has 15 residues. Trimming removed 0 bases at V and 5 bases at J, with 9 bases between. The DNA for the CDR3 is TGTGCCAGCAGCTTGGCCCAACAAAATAATTCACCCCTCCACTTT. Encoded protein: CASSLAQQNNSPLHF.